The T cell receptor (beta chain) under discussion was sequenced for a study of neurological immune-mediated disorders (dated by TCRdb to the late 2010s). About the investigation overall: Of the 35 or so multiple sclerosis patients, roughly 30 had relapsing-remitting MS and 3 had secondary progressive MS. Peripheral blood TCR-beta repertoires from patients with HTLV-I-associated myelopathy (HAM/TSP), patients with multiple sclerosis, and healthy controls were compared in the study using UMI-based sequencing. The 95 to 120 TCR-beta libraries included longitudinal samples, technical triplicates and paired sorted CD4+ and CD8+ T-cell subsets alongside PBMC samples. Of the 65 to 70 subjects in the cohort, about 14 were HAM/TSP patients, some 35 were multiple sclerosis patients, and 20 were healthy controls.

cDNA was synthesized by template-switch 5'RACE using a primer with a 10-nucleotide random unique molecular identifier that tagged each TCR transcript. Each sequencing run produced over 180 million TCR-beta sequences covering 15-18 subjects. The RNeasy kit was used for extraction of total RNA. Using the KAPA Real-time Library Amplification kit, TCR-beta VDJ regions were amplified with primers for the TCR constant region and the 5'RACE anchor. A first PCR added sample indexes and Illumina adaptors, and a second PCR then raised library yield. After purification with Ampure beads, the TCR product of roughly 650 bp was size-selected on a 2% E-gel SizeSelection system. Before pooling, libraries had their quality checked on a Bioanalyzer, their concentration measured with Qubit, and their quantity determined with the Kapa Library Quantification kit. Libraries were sequenced paired-end 2 x 150 bp on an Illumina HiSeq 2500. To increase sequence diversity, about 23-30% phiX was spiked into each library pool. In the paper's pipeline: Quality-filtered reads were processed with the UMI-based MiGEC pipeline, which removed over 75% of raw TCR sequences during error correction. IMGT germline references were used for aligning VDJ genes, and each clonotype was defined as a unique CDR3 amino acid sequence together with its V-J genes. Clonal expansion, Shannon diversity, and CDR3 relatedness (CalcPairwiseDistances, ClusterSamples) were evaluated with VDJtools, and phylogenetic trees were built with CLCbio workbench. Using coefficient-of-variation modelling across technical triplicates, the study counted a clone as expanded if it had at least 8 unique UMIs. TCRdb handled the public reads itself, with Q25 trimming in fastp and clone calling in MiXCR, and kept productive beta chains. A single entry per CDR3 protein holds the most common genes and DNA from its merged rows. TCRdb, not the authors, supplied the V and J calls. The sample table shows approximately 48,000 distinct CDR3 sequences, and roughly 3.2% are seen once. The ten largest account for about 14% of the sample.

Libraries from unsorted PBMCs were made from 2 million PBMCs kept in RNAlater at -80 degrees C until RNA extraction. The multiple sclerosis patients were enrolled in a US clinical protocol that evaluated disease progression with magnetic resonance imaging. Peripheral blood underwent Ficoll-Hypaque density gradient centrifugation to isolate PBMCs, which were then cryopreserved in liquid nitrogen. Paper-wide results and their limitations: No clinical or MRI features were associated with the MS cluster, and the authors said that larger cohorts are needed. Expanded clones from different subjects shared no identical CDR3 amino acid sequences, which suggests that TCR-beta repertoires were private in all groups. Phylogenetic analysis grouped repertoires from 18 of 34 MS patients into a cluster of related CDR3 sequences, suggesting a possible repertoire-level signature. TCR clonal expansion was highest in HAM/TSP patients and lowest in MS patients, with MS patients falling below even healthy controls.

This clonotype was picked up many times. The clone's antigen remains unknown. Nothing much larger sits one base from this clone, and base qualities are not available. Including the terminal cysteine and phenylalanine, the CDR3 comprises 15 residues. The read is trimmed to its CDR3 DNA, 45 bases read in frame from base 1. Relative to germline, V is 3 bases shorter and J is 2 bases shorter, with 13 bases between their ends. Per the germline V gene, SGHVS is the CDR1 and FQNEAQ is the CDR2. The sequence was collected from a woman aged 50 to 60 with multiple sclerosis. The sample consisted of PBMCs. This receptor chain uses TRBV7-8 and TRBJ2-5; too little of a D gene remains to name it. The DNA sequence is given as TGTGCCAGCAGCTTCCTTTCCGGAAGGCAAGAGACCCAGTACTTC. The resulting protein is CASSFLSGRQETQYF.